Reported below is one TCR beta chain. No cognate antigen has been identified for it. No per-base quality is available; no much larger clone lies one base away. V is cut back by 4 bases and J by 4 bases, with 3 bases in the junction unmatched. Looking up the germline V gene yields CDR1 SNHLY and CDR2 FYNNEI. The CDR3 sequence holds 13 residues, the cysteine and phenylalanine included. The DNA shown is the 39-base CDR3, in frame from base 1. The data are from a study of blood T cell repertoires in COVID-19 (dated by TCRdb to 2020 to 2021). A note on the overall study: Collaborator samples came from the United States, Italy and Spain and covered acute and convalescent phases of COVID-19. Nearly every sample came with metadata listing a de-identified subject ID, COVID-19 status, age in years and sex. The material from the prospective study consisted of cDNA or gDNA derived from T cells, B-cell-depleted T cells, or PBMCs. The repertoires were made available in a free public database intended to serve as a resource for research on the immune response to SARS-CoV-2. Deeply sampled blood TCRbeta repertoires from subjects exposed to, actively infected with, or recovered from COVID-19 were included in the dataset. HLA class I and class II types, where available, came from metadata supplied by the sample provider rather than from assay-based typing. Samples were obtained from the ongoing ImmuneRACE study (first 160 participants) and from about 1,300 subjects provided by 6 global collaborators.

The immunoSEQ Assay, a bias-controlled multiplex PCR, was used to amplify TCRbeta CDR3 regions from genomic DNA. Concerning the study's data processing: The number of nucleated cells in each sample was estimated by amplification of reference gene primers within the assay. To quantify the absolute abundance of each unique TCRbeta CDR3 rearrangement, sequence reads were collapsed and filtered. For each sample, productive Simpson clonality was calculated as the square root of Simpson's diversity index across productive rearrangements. In TCRdb, the immuneACCESS table is reduced to in-frame sequences with V and J assigned. These tables do not hold every clone; where another copy was compared, an unresolved V gene accounts for under half, and the others remain unexplained. V, J and clone size derive from that table, while D and trimming were established from the DNA sequence. In all, the sample holds approximately 120,000 clones, and around 80% of those were seen once. The top ten clonotypes cover roughly 15% of the sample.

In Seattle, one collaborating source enrolled patients while the infection was active and tracked those patients longitudinally over the course of disease. Collaborating institutions collected whole blood in K2EDTA tubes following their own protocols. For TCRbeta analysis, collaborators shipped samples in one of three forms: frozen whole blood, isolated PBMCs, or DNA extracted from either of those sample types. Broader findings and caveats from the paper: The amount of clinical and demographic metadata varied by source and participant and was provided uncurated.

The receptor was derived from a man aged 30-40 years with COVID-19, enrolled during active disease. This sequence uses TRBV2 and TRBJ1-2, with TRBD1 identical over 7 junction bases. Sequenced sample: peripheral blood. The nucleotide sequence is given as TGTGCCAGCAGTGGGACAGGACGCTATGGCTACACCTTC. This codes for CASSGTGRYGYTF.